This T cell receptor beta chain was obtained from a study of blood T cells in healthy people across ages. A second PCR, run for roughly 7 to 12 cycles, used a sample-barcoded 5' primer plus a J-beta primer mix. TCRdb reanalysed the 5' RACE reads using MiXCR and keeps one entry per CDR3 protein. Of about 900,000 distinct CDR3 sequences detected, 45% to 50% appear once; the ten largest clones hold 13%. Sample: blood. The source of this sequence is a man younger than 40 in good health.

The CDR3 region is CASSYSPRQGSYEQYF. The CDR3 coding sequence is TGTGCCAGCAGCTACTCACCCCGGCAGGGCTCCTACGAGCAGTACTTC. The chain combines TRBV5-6 with TRBJ2-7, with D possibly TRBD1 on 5 matching bases. Deletions cut 3 bases from V and 0 bases from J, with 16 bases between. CDR1 SGHDT and CDR2 YYEEEE come from the germline V gene. The CDR3 spans 16 residues. The entire variable domain, with the rest obtained from reference TRBV5-6 and TRBJ2-7, is as follows: DAGVTQSPTHLIKTRGQQVTLRCSPKSGHDTVSWYQQALGQGPQFIFQYYEEEERQRGNFPDRFSGHQFPNYSSELNVNALLLGDSALYLCASSYSPRQGSYEQYFGPGTRLTVT.